This T cell receptor beta chain appears in the sequencing data of a study of monozygotic twins with inflammatory bowel disease. TCRdb reanalyzed the 5' RACE reads, giving one entry per CDR3 protein sequence and no DNA. The listing contains 200,000 to 250,000 distinct CDR3 sequences. This CDR3 comprises 15 residues. Germline V CDR1 and CDR2: SGHNT, YYREEE (reference sequence). The source is a human donor with ulcerative colitis or Crohn's disease, or a healthy co-twin of an affected twin (not recorded which). Input material: blood. The V and J genes are TRBV5-4 and TRBJ2-7; TCRdb indicates TRBD2, and absent DNA this call remains unverified. CDR3 sequence: CASSQSSGRVYEQYF.